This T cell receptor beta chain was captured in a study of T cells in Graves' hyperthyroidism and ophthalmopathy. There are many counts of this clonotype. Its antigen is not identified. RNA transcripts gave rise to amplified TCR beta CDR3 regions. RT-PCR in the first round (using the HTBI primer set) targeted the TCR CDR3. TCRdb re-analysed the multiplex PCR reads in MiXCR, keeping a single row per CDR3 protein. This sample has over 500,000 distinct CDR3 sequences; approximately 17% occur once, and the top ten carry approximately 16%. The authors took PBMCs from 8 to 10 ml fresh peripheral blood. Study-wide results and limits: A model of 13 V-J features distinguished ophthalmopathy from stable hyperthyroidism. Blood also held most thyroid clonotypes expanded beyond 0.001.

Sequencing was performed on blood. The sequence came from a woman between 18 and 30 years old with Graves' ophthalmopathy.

CDR3 loop: CASSRGERNTEAFF. The CDR3 bases are TGTGCCAGCAGCCGGGGGGAGAGGAACACTGAAGCTTTCTTT. This rearrangement joins TRBV12-3 or TRBV12-4 to TRBJ1-1; D perhaps matches TRBD1 (5 bases). The CDR3 contains 14 residues. Deletions cut 6 bases from V and 1 base from J, with 12 bases between.